These 26 T cell receptor beta chains share one sample of origin, sequenced in a study of a mutant IDH1 vaccine in newly diagnosed glioma. The time point here: week 11, during vaccination. Each vaccine dose was 300 ug of mutant IDH1 20-mer peptide, with topical imiquimod. These receptors are not linked to any known antigen. The protocol was immunoSEQ multiplex PCR, while the TCRdb copy is restricted to in-frame clones and leaves out a portion. The sample shows around 41,000 clones, roughly 89% of them seen only once. Sequencing used PBMCs, obtained from a glioma patient whose treatment included an IDH1 peptide vaccine. The receptors were gathered from a man aged 40-55 years with glioma.

A note on this clone: Its ends do not fully match the called genes, so a read error is possible. The chain joins TRBV7-7 to TRBJ2-5; 10 bases agree with TRBD1. Germline V lookup: CDR1 SSHAT, CDR2 FNYEAQ (reference sequence). The CDR3 runs to 13 residues. CDR3 loop: CASSPGQGETQYF. The CDR3, as DNA: TGTGCTAGCAGCCCGGGACAGGGGGAGACCCAGTACTTC.

CDR3 amino acids: CASSPPTSGSYEQYF. CDR3 coding DNA: TGTGCCAGCTCACCACCCACTAGCGGTTCCTACGAGCAGTACTTC. This chain links TRBV18 with TRBJ2-7; 8 nucleotides agree with TRBD2. Trimming at V came to 0 bases and at J to 1 base, leaving 2 bases not matched to a gene. Germline V gene data show CDR1 as KGHSH and CDR2 as LQKENI. The CDR3 is 15 amino acids.

The gene calls are TRBV5-8 and TRBJ2-5, with a possible D match to TRBD1 (6 bases). With 7 bases removed from V and 2 bases from J, the gap between germline ends came to 15 bases. Germline values: CDR1 SGHTS, CDR2 YDEGEE. The CDR3 extends over 14 amino acids. The CDR3 DNA is TGTGCCAGCCGGGGACCCCAGGGGCAAGAGACCCAGTACTTC. This sequence encodes CASRGPQGQETQYF.

The V and J genes are TRBV19 and TRBJ1-5; unclear D gene. The V and J ends lost 3 bases and 0 bases respectively, with 9 bases between them. This CDR3 has 15 residues. Per the germline V gene, CDR1 is LNHDA and CDR2 is SQIVND (reference sequence). The DNA for the CDR3 is TGTGCCAGTAGTATCGGGCTGTATAGCAATCAGCCCCAGCATTTT. Its translation: CASSIGLYSNQPQHF.

The gene calls are TRBV7-2 and TRBJ1-2; 10 bases are a match to TRBD1. The V segment lost 3 bases and the J segment 7 bases; nucleotides outside the gene matches: 8. The CDR3 runs to 15 residues. The germline V gene has CDR1 SGHTA and CDR2 FQGNSA. The CDR3 reads CASSFGPRDRGGYTF. The CDR3, as DNA: TGTGCCAGCAGCTTTGGCCCCCGGGACAGGGGTGGCTACACCTTC.

This clone was detected only a few times. The chain uses TRBV27 and TRBJ1-2, with 7 bases lining up with TRBD1. The CDR3 has 16 residues. After removal of 3 bases from V and 7 bases from J, the junction contained 14 bases not matched to a gene. The germline gives CDR1 MNHEY, CDR2 SMNVEV (reference sequence). The DNA for the CDR3 is TGTGCCAGCAGTTTCAGGTCTCGGGACAGTCGGGGTGGCTACACCTTC. Its protein is CASSFRSRDSRGGYTF.

This chain connects TRBV7-2 to TRBJ1-1; 7 bases are shared with TRBD1. This CDR3 is 13 amino acids long. The V gene's germline CDR1 is SGHTA and CDR2 FQGNSA. The J segment lost 5 bases and the V segment lost 5 bases, leaving 5 bases of the junction unmatched. CDR3 nucleotides: TGTGCCAGCAGCGTACTACAGGGGACTGAAGCTTTCTTT. This encodes CASSVLQGTEAFF.

CDR3: CASSQDWRVSNEQFF. DNA for the CDR3: TGTGCCAGCAGCCAAGATTGGAGAGTTAGCAATGAGCAGTTCTTC. The chain carries TRBV4-2 and TRBJ2-1; D gene uncertain. The CDR3 spans 15 residues. V was pared by 0 bases and J by 6 bases, with 12 bases between. Germline loops: CDR1 LGHNA, CDR2 YNFKEQ.

A single count supports this clone. This rearrangement joins TRBV4-1 to TRBJ2-5; 9 bases map to TRBD1. With the DNA end fitting TRBJ2-7 better, the J assignment may be wrong. This CDR3 spans 17 amino acids. Germline CDR1 is MGHRA and CDR2 is YSYEKL. The CDR3 DNA reads as TGCGCCAGCAGCCAGGTAAAGCCGGGACAGGGTAACTACGAGCAGTACTTC. Residues: CASSQVKPGQGNYEQYF.

The rearrangement uses TRBV7-2 and TRBJ2-6; D gene uncertain. V lost 3 bases and J 3 bases, leaving 3 bases between the germline ends. This CDR3 comprises 13 residues. Germline V CDR1 and CDR2: SGHTA, FQGNSA. The CDR3 is CASSFYGANVLTF. The CDR3 DNA follows: TGTGCCAGCAGCTTCTATGGGGCCAACGTCCTGACTTTC.

The chain links TRBV11-2 to TRBJ2-5, with no clear D. The V gene lost 6 bases and the J gene lost 4 bases, with 15 bases spanning the gap. The CDR3 is 14 residues long. Germline CDR1 SGHAT, CDR2 FQNNGV. The CDR3: CASRNLGVGETQYF. The CDR3 nucleotides read TGTGCCAGCAGAAACCTTGGGGTAGGAGAGACCCAGTACTTC.

This chain links TRBV6-4 with TRBJ2-3; 7 bases align to TRBD2. Germline V gene sequence: CDR1 MRHNA, CDR2 SNTAGT. The CDR3 is 14 amino acids. The V and J ends lost 2 bases and 4 bases, in that order; junction bases with no gene match: 3. CDR3 loop: CASSDGTNSDTQYF. For the CDR3, the DNA is TGTGCCAGCAGTGACGGGACTAATTCAGATACGCAGTATTTT.

The rearrangement joins TRBV2 to TRBJ2-3, with 7 bases identical to TRBD2. Germline lookup yields CDR1 SNHLY and CDR2 FYNNEI. Trimming at V came to 4 bases and at J to 4 bases, leaving 8 bases not matched to a gene. CDR3 size: 15 residues. The CDR3 here is CASSGDAGAADTQYF. The CDR3 DNA is TGTGCCAGCAGTGGCGACGCGGGAGCGGCAGATACGCAGTATTTT.

V and J are TRBV6-1 and TRBJ2-3, with D perhaps assigned TRBD1 or TRBD2 (6 bases each). CDR1 is MNHNS and CDR2 is SASEGT in the germline V gene. V lost 5 bases to trimming and J lost 2 bases, with 11 bases between them. The CDR3 is 14 residues long. The CDR3, as DNA: TGTGCCAGCAGTCGAGGGGGACTCACAGATACGCAGTATTTT. Amino acids: CASSRGGLTDTQYF.

This rearrangement joins TRBV9 to TRBJ2-7; D not resolved. The CDR3 consists of 14 residues. Trimming took 3 bases from V and 2 from J, leaving 12 bases between them. The V gene's germline CDR1 is SGDLS and CDR2 YYNGEE. Here the CDR3 DNA reads TGTGCCAGCAGCGAGGGTGTTTTCGCCTACGAGCAGTACTTC. This gives the protein CASSEGVFAYEQYF.

V and J are TRBV7-9 and TRBJ2-7; maybe TRBD1 (6 bases). This CDR3 has 14 residues. The germline V gene encodes CDR1 SEHNR and CDR2 FQNEAQ (reference sequence). With 2 bases removed from V and 2 bases from J, the gap between germline ends came to 10 bases. The CDR3 coding sequence is TGTGCCAGCAGCTTACTGCCAGGGGCCTACGAGCAGTACTTC. Its protein is CASSLLPGAYEQYF.

The V and J genes are TRBV19 and TRBJ1-3; D remains unclear. This CDR3 contains 12 residues. In germline, CDR1 is LNHDA, CDR2 SQIVND (reference sequence). V lost 6 bases to trimming and J lost 2 bases, with 5 bases between them. Here the CDR3 reads CASSVTGNTIYF. The DNA for the CDR3 is TGTGCCAGTAGCGTAACTGGAAACACCATATATTTT.

The chain joins TRBV5-5 to TRBJ2-1; D is unclear. The ends were cut back, 0 bases at V and 8 bases at J, with 15 bases in the middle. The germline V gene encodes CDR1 SGHKS and CDR2 YYEKEE (reference sequence). The CDR3 runs to 15 residues. The CDR3 protein is CASSLVPSEAYEQFF. CDR3 sequence (DNA): TGTGCCAGCAGCTTGGTCCCTTCAGAAGCCTATGAGCAGTTCTTC.

The chain joins TRBV2 to TRBJ1-5, with 8 bases matching TRBD1. The CDR3 runs to 15 residues. CDR1 is SNHLY, CDR2 FYNNEI, per germline. V shed 4 bases and J 5 bases; nucleotides not matched to a gene: 7. The CDR3: CASSATTGGDQPQHF. The CDR3 nucleotides are TGTGCCAGCAGTGCCACCACAGGGGGAGATCAGCCCCAGCATTTT.

The rearrangement links TRBV29-1 to TRBJ2-7; 9 nucleotides line up with TRBD1. Germline CDR1 reads SQVTM; CDR2 reads ANQGSEA. CDR3 length: 14 residues. Trimming took 2 bases from V and 3 from J; bases not matched to a gene: 5. The chain's CDR3 is CSVENPGQGYEQYF. The CDR3 DNA reads as TGCAGCGTTGAAAACCCGGGACAGGGCTACGAGCAGTACTTC.

The V gene is TRBV2, the J gene TRBJ1-6; 8 nucleotides line up with TRBD1. Per germline, CDR1 SNHLY and CDR2 FYNNEI. The CDR3 runs 14 residues. V lost 3 bases to trimming and J lost 9 bases; unmatched junction nucleotides: 4. CDR3 region: CASSDQGAGSPLHF. CDR3 DNA sequence: TGTGCCAGCAGTGATCAGGGGGCGGGTTCACCCCTCCACTTT. The full variable domain, with the rest looked up from reference TRBV2 and TRBJ1-6, is EPEVTQTPSHQVTQMGQEVILRCVPISNHLYFYWYRQILGQKVEFLVSFYNNEISEKSEIFDDQFSVERPDGSNFTLKIRSTKLEDSAMYFCASSDQGAGSPLHFGNGTRLTVT.

This clone was seen a handful of times. The V call is TRBV6-5, the J call TRBJ1-4, with D unclear. Trimming left V 0 bases short and J 7 bases short, with 12 bases between. The CDR3 runs 15 residues. The V gene's germline CDR1 is MNHEY and CDR2 SVGAGI. The CDR3 loop is CASSYSGRGREKLFF. CDR3 DNA: TGTGCCAGCAGTTACTCGGGCAGAGGTCGTGAAAAACTGTTTTTT.

The gene calls are TRBV11-2 and TRBJ2-6, with 9 bases aligning to TRBD1. Per germline, CDR1 SGHAT and CDR2 FQNNGV. The CDR3 has 16 amino acids. V lost 11 bases, J lost 0 bases, and 8 bases stayed unmatched. The CDR3 region is CAGRDRANSGANVLTF. The CDR3 DNA is TGTGCCGGCCGGGACAGGGCGAACTCTGGGGCCAACGTCCTGACTTTC.

Sample share makes this clone medium-sized (0.01 to 0.1%). The chain has TRBV6-5 and TRBJ2-7; possibly TRBD2 for D (6 bases). CDR1 MNHEY and CDR2 SVGAGI come from the germline V gene. CDR3 size: 14 residues. V was pared by 5 bases and J by 6 bases, with 17 bases between. CDR3 sequence reads: CASSGRGSEAEQYF. The DNA for the CDR3 is TGTGCCAGCAGTGGACGGGGGTCTGAAGCCGAGCAGTACTTC.

The CDR3 DNA sequence: TGTGCCAGCAGCGTAGGACTAGCGGACTACAATGAGCAGTTCTTC. This translates into CASSVGLADYNEQFF. The chain carries TRBV9 and TRBJ2-1; 9 bases match TRBD2. Germline CDR1 reads SGDLS; CDR2 reads YYNGEE. V lost 0 bases and J lost 3; bases outside the gene matches: 1. The CDR3 is made up of 15 amino acids.

The count of this clone is one. The chain uses TRBV7-2 and TRBJ1-4; the match to TRBD1 covers 7 bases. CDR3 length: 14 amino acids. Germline V gene sequence: CDR1 SGHTA, CDR2 FQGNSA. The junction had 5 bases not matched to a gene; V was cut back by 2 bases and J by 8 bases. The CDR3 bases are TGTGCCAGCAGCTTACAGGGGGGTGGGGAAAAACTGTTTTTT. It yields the protein CASSLQGGGEKLFF. The complete variable domain, with remaining parts taken from reference TRBV7-2 and TRBJ1-4, reads GAGVSQSPSNKVTEKGKDVELRCDPISGHTALYWYRQSLGQGLEFLIYFQGNSAPDKSGLPSDRFSAERTGGSVSTLTIQRTQQEDSAVYLCASSLQGGGEKLFFGSGTQLSVL.